This is a list of T cell receptor beta chains from one sample in a study of T cell repertoires in cytomegalovirus infection. TCRdb independently ran MiXCR on the reads; one entry per CDR3 protein. The table lists 290,000 or so distinct CDR3 sequences, roughly 23% of them singletons. The sequencing sample was made of PBMCs. These receptors were obtained from a human donor in good health (CMV status not recorded). Some clones in this sample may be carry-over from other donors' samples. The CDR3 runs from the conserved cysteine through the conserved F or W. Each record gives: D gene, clone size, J gene, V gene, CDR3 protein, CDR3 DNA. A D gene is named only where the DNA matches it firmly. Clone sizes are given selectively: once, few, many, or a class where the clone is expanded.

>-|-|TRBJ2-1|TRBV5-1
CASSPDPGNEQFF
TGCGCCAGCAGCCCTGATCCCGGCAATGAGCAGTTCTTC
>TRBD1|few|TRBJ2-7|TRBV19
CASSIARDSSYEQYF
TGTGCCAGTAGTATAGCGAGGGACAGCTCCTACGAGCAGTACTTC
>-|-|TRBJ1-2|TRBV20-1
CSAGGRAYGYTF
TGCAGTGCTGGAGGACGGGCCTATGGCTACACCTTC
>-|many|TRBJ2-2|TRBV7-2
CASSHWTENTGELFF
TGTGCCAGCAGCCATTGGACAGAGAACACCGGGGAGCTGTTTTTT
>-|-|TRBJ1-5|TRBV28
CASSQRRGGGSNQPQHF
TGTGCCAGCAGTCAACGGCGGGGGGGAGGGAGCAATCAGCCCCAGCATTTT
>-|many|TRBJ2-3|TRBV28
CASVSSTDTQYF
TGTGCCAGCGTCTCTAGCACAGATACGCAGTATTTT
>-|many|TRBJ1-1|TRBV7-2
CASSSSGGRMNTEAFF
TGTGCCAGCAGCTCGTCCGGGGGACGGATGAACACTGAAGCTTTCTTT
>TRBD2|-|TRBJ2-3|TRBV11-2
CASSLLGTRRSDTQYF
TGTGCCAGCAGCTTACTTGGGACTAGGAGGTCAGATACGCAGTATTTT
>-|-|TRBJ1-1|TRBV11-2
CASSPPYTEAFF
TGTGCCAGCAGCCCCCCCTACACTGAAGCTTTCTTT
>-|-|TRBJ2-5|TRBV12-3/TRBV12-4
CASNSGGLETQYF
TGTGCCAGCAACTCTGGAGGATTAGAGACCCAGTACTTC
>TRBD2|many|TRBJ2-1|TRBV7-2
CASSGRLAGAGIANEQFF
TGTGCCAGCAGCGGACGACTAGCGGGAGCAGGAATCGCCAATGAGCAGTTCTTC
>-|many|TRBJ2-7|TRBV7-2
CASSSRGSEQYF
TGTGCCAGCAGCTCGAGGGGGTCCGAGCAGTACTTC
>-|many|TRBJ2-7|TRBV7-8
CASSSRDWLYEQYF
TGTGCCAGCAGCTCCCGGGACTGGCTATACGAGCAGTACTTC
>-|few|TRBJ2-3|TRBV6-2/TRBV6-3
CASSYSTGLDTQYF
TGTGCCAGCAGTTACTCGACGGGGCTAGATACGCAGTATTTT
>TRBD1|-|TRBJ1-6|TRBV5-1
CASTRDRESSPLHF
TGCGCCAGTACTCGGGACAGGGAATCTTCACCCCTCCACTTT
>-|many|TRBJ2-2|TRBV14
CASSQAPRENTGELFF
TGTGCCAGCAGCCAGGCCCCAAGAGAAAACACCGGGGAGCTGTTTTTT
>-|many|TRBJ1-3|TRBV6-1
CASSELGDTSGNTIYF
TGTGCCAGCAGTGAATTGGGCGACACCTCTGGAAACACCATATATTTT
>-|few|TRBJ2-1|TRBV19
CASSIGAASNDEQFF
TGTGCCAGTAGTATTGGGGCCGCCTCTAACGATGAGCAGTTCTTC
>-|-|TRBJ2-7|TRBV7-2
CASSLRTSISYEQYF
TGTGCCAGCAGCTTACGGACATCAATCTCCTACGAGCAGTACTTC
>TRBD1|many|TRBJ1-1|TRBV12-3/TRBV12-4
CASSTGVGTEAFF
TGTGCCAGCAGCACAGGGGTAGGAACTGAAGCTTTCTTT
>-|many|TRBJ2-7|TRBV28
CASSLYEQYF
TGTGCCAGCAGTTTGTACGAGCAGTACTTC
>-|few|TRBJ1-2|TRBV12-3/TRBV12-4
CASSSTVDGYTF
TGTGCCAGCAGTTCGACTGTCGATGGCTACACCTTC
>-|few|TRBJ1-2|TRBV28
CASSSVALTVNYGYTF
TGTGCCAGCAGTTCGGTGGCCCTGACAGTTAACTATGGCTACACCTTC
>-|few|TRBJ1-2|TRBV7-9
CASSPRDTIYGYTF
TGTGCCAGCAGCCCTAGGGACACCATTTATGGCTACACCTTC
>-|many|TRBJ1-1|TRBV7-2
CASSSGGGAFF
TGTGCCAGCAGCTCCGGCGGGGGAGCTTTCTTT
>TRBD1|-|TRBJ1-1|TRBV6-5
CASRISPGGNTEAFF
TGTGCCAGCAGGATTTCCCCAGGGGGAAACACTGAAGCTTTCTTT
>TRBD1|many|TRBJ1-4|TRBV7-9
CASSLARTGYDEKLFF
TGTGCCAGCAGCTTAGCACGGACAGGGTACGATGAAAAACTGTTTTTT
>-|many|TRBJ2-5|TRBV7-2
CASSSQRTQYF
TGTGCCAGCAGCTCCCAGCGGACCCAGTACTTC
>TRBD1|once|TRBJ1-1|TRBV20-1
CSAIPGTGDLFF
TGCAGTGCTATTCCCGGGACAGGGGACCTTTTCTTT
>-|many|TRBJ2-3|TRBV7-2
CASSLVVSTDTQYF
TGTGCCAGCAGCTTAGTAGTCAGCACAGATACGCAGTATTTT
>-|many|TRBJ1-1|TRBV6-1
CASRKDSANTEAFF
TGTGCCAGCAGGAAGGACAGCGCGAACACTGAAGCTTTCTTT
>-|-|TRBJ2-7|TRBV20-1
CSATGSVYEQYF
TGCAGTGCTACAGGGTCGGTCTACGAGCAGTACTTC
>TRBD2|-|TRBJ2-1|TRBV7-8
CASSLRLAAYNEQFF
TGTGCCAGCAGCTTAAGGCTAGCGGCTTACAATGAGCAGTTCTTC
>TRBD2|many|TRBJ2-1|TRBV7-2
CASSLVGGDNEQFF
TGTGCCAGCAGCTTAGTCGGGGGGGACAATGAGCAGTTCTTC
>TRBD1|-|TRBJ1-1|TRBV15
CATSRGPGTGNTEAFF
TGTGCCACCAGCAGGGGACCCGGGACAGGGAACACTGAAGCTTTCTTT
>TRBD2|many|TRBJ2-1|TRBV4-2
CASSQPSGGDYNEQFF
TGTGCCAGCAGCCAACCGAGCGGGGGGGACTACAATGAGCAGTTCTTC
>TRBD1|few|TRBJ2-1|TRBV19
CARGTGAYNEQFF
TGTGCCAGGGGGACAGGGGCTTACAATGAGCAGTTCTTC
>-|-|TRBJ1-1|TRBV28
CASSSVVRKAFF
TGTGCCAGCAGTTCTGTGGTCAGAAAAGCTTTCTTT
>-|many|TRBJ2-1|TRBV12-3/TRBV12-4
CASSRSMIYNEQFF
TGTGCCAGCTCTCGCTCCATGATATACAATGAGCAGTTCTTC
>-|many|TRBJ2-3|TRBV28
CASLSRDTQYF
TGTGCCAGTCTTTCCAGGGATACGCAGTATTTT
>TRBD1|-|TRBJ2-1|TRBV3-1
CASSPGQGIYEQFF
TGTGCCAGCAGCCCAGGACAGGGGATCTATGAGCAGTTCTTC
>-|-|TRBJ2-4|TRBV6-5
CASSYSLTPRGIQYF
TGTGCCAGCAGTTACTCGCTCACTCCCCGCGGCATTCAGTACTTC
>TRBD1|few|TRBJ2-7|TRBV14
CASSQATGVYEQYF
TGTGCCAGCAGCCAAGCCACAGGGGTTTACGAGCAGTACTTC
>TRBD2|few|TRBJ2-2|TRBV23-1
CASSQKTSGEPTGELFF
TGCGCCAGCAGTCAAAAGACTAGCGGGGAACCCACCGGGGAGCTGTTTTTT
>-|-|TRBJ2-3|TRBV28
CASSLLRDTQYF
TGTGCCAGCAGTTTACTCCGGGATACGCAGTATTTT
>TRBD2|-|TRBJ2-7|TRBV29-1
CSTTSGYEQYF
TGCAGCACGACTAGCGGTTACGAGCAGTACTTC
>TRBD2|-|TRBJ2-1|TRBV7-6
CASSNRLAGGDEQFF
TGTGCCAGCAGCAACCGACTAGCGGGAGGGGATGAGCAGTTCTTC
>-|-|TRBJ2-7|TRBV20-1
CSARDSLSLEQYF
TGCAGTGCTAGAGACAGCTTGTCGCTCGAGCAGTACTTC
>-|-|TRBJ1-4|TRBV6-1
CASSERGGRDEKLFF
TGTGCCAGCAGTGAAAGGGGCGGACGAGATGAAAAACTGTTTTTT
>TRBD1|-|TRBJ2-5|TRBV7-2
CASSQTDRGQETQYF
TGTGCCAGCAGCCAAACCGACAGGGGGCAAGAGACCCAGTACTTC
>-|-|TRBJ2-2|TRBV12-5
CASGFVAGELFF
TGTGCTAGTGGTTTTGTGGCCGGGGAGCTGTTTTTT
>-|-|TRBJ2-5|TRBV12-3/TRBV12-4
CASSPTAIQETQYF
TGTGCCAGCAGCCCCACTGCGATACAAGAGACCCAGTACTTC
>-|many|TRBJ1-2|TRBV7-6
CASSPQQTLYGYTF
TGTGCCAGCAGCCCGCAGCAAACACTCTATGGCTACACCTTC
>TRBD2|many|TRBJ2-1|TRBV7-2
CASSPTRTSAGEQFF
TGTGCCAGCAGCCCCACCCGGACTAGCGCTGGTGAGCAGTTCTTC
>-|-|TRBJ2-1|TRBV24-1
CATSAQGGYNEQFF
TGTGCCACCAGTGCCCAGGGGGGGTACAATGAGCAGTTCTTC
>-|-|TRBJ2-5|TRBV11-2
CASSSQGTQYF
TGTGCCAGCAGTTCACAGGGGACCCAGTACTTC
>-|many|TRBJ2-3|TRBV7-2
CASSRQRPSTDTQYF
TGTGCCAGCAGCCGTCAACGGCCCAGCACAGATACGCAGTATTTT
>-|-|TRBJ2-3|TRBV27
CASRPRGTSTDTQYF
TGTGCCAGCCGCCCCCGGGGGACTAGCACAGATACGCAGTATTTT
>TRBD1|few|TRBJ2-1|TRBV20-1
CSATGGARNEQFF
TGCAGTGCCACAGGGGGCGCGAGAAATGAGCAGTTCTTC